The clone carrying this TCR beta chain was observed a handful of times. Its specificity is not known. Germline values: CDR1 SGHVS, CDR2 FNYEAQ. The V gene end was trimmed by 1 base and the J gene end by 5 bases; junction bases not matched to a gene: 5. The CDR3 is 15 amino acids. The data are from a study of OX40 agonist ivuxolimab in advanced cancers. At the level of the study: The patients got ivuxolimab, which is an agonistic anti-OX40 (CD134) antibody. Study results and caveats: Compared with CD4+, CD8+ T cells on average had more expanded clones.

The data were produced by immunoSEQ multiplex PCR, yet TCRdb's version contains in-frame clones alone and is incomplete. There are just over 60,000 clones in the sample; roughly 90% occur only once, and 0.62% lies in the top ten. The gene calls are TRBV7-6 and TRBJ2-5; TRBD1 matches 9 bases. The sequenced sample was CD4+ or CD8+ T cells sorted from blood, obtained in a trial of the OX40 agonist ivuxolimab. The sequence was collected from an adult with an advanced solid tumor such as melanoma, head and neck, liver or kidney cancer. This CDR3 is CASSLVRTGVETQYF. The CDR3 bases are TGTGCCAGCAGCTTAGTTCGGACAGGGGTGGAGACCCAGTACTTC.